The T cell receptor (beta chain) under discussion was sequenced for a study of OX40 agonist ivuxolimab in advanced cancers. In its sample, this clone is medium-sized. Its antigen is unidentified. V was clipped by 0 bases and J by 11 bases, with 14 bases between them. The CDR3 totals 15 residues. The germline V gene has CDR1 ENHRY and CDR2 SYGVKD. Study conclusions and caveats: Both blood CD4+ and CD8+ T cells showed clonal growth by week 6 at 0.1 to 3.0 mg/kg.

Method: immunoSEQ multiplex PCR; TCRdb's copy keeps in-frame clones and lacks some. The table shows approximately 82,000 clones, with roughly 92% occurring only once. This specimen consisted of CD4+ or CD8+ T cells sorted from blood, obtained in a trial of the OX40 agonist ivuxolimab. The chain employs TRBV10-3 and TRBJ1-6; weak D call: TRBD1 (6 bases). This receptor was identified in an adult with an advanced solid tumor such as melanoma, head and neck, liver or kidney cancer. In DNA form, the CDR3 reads TGTGCCATCAGTGAGTCGAGGGGGGAGGATACACCCCTCCACTTT. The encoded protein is CAISESRGEDTPLHF.